This T cell receptor (beta chain) was identified in a study of radiotherapy plus CTLA-4 blockade in lung cancer. Study-wide results and caveats: Subsequent to radiotherapy plus ipilimumab, tumor-derived TCR clones underwent expansion in blood. With interferon-beta, early dynamics of blood T cell clones were reported to best predict response.

Produced via immunoSEQ multiplex PCR; TCRdb's table is partial and in-frame only. The table lists approximately 40,000 clones, about 73% of them singletons. As regards this clone: Its matching antigen is unknown.

This CDR3 spans 16 amino acids. CDR1 is MNHNS and CDR2 is SASEGT in the germline V gene. Trimming cost V 4 bases and J 5 bases, with 17 bases left between them. This sequence was found in a human donor with non-small cell lung cancer who had stable disease on radiotherapy plus ipilimumab. The sequences come from peripheral blood, collected from a patient treated with radiotherapy plus ipilimumab. The chain joins TRBV6-1 to TRBJ2-2; D may match TRBD1 or TRBD2 (5 bases each). CDR3 in amino acids: CASSGGSGWSTGELFF. Written as DNA, the CDR3 is TGTGCCAGCAGTGGGGGGTCAGGTTGGAGTACCGGGGAGCTGTTTTTT.